Following are 30 T cell receptor beta chains from one sample sequenced in a study of cytomegalovirus exposure and HLA in healthy donors. PCR employed 60 Vbeta and 13 Jbeta primers. Some clones are missing from TCRdb's copy, which holds only in-frame ones; the method was immunoSEQ multiplex PCR. The data show 130,000 or so clones, with over 75% seen just once and roughly 5.7% held by the top ten. The sequenced sample was PBMCs. These receptors were collected from a man aged 25-45 years in good health and CMV-seronegative.

This rearrangement joins TRBV6-5 to TRBJ1-3; D is perhaps TRBD1 (6 bases). Trimming took 5 bases from V and 5 from J, leaving 10 bases between them. Germline loops: CDR1 MNHEY, CDR2 SVGAGI. This CDR3 has 13 amino acids. The CDR3 protein is CASSLDRRNTIYF. In DNA, the CDR3 is TGTGCCAGCAGTCTGGACAGAAGAAACACCATATATTTT.

This clone appeared once. V usage is TRBV7-9 and J usage is TRBJ2-3; possible D gene TRBD1, 8 bases. Between the trimmed V and J ends, which lost 5 bases and 4 bases, there was a span of 19 bases. Germline V CDR1 and CDR2: SEHNR, FQNEAQ (reference sequence). The CDR3 runs to 16 residues. CDR3 loop: CASSANTGGAPDTQYF. The CDR3, as DNA: TGTGCCAGCAGCGCCAACACAGGGGGGGCTCCAGATACGCAGTATTTT.

This clone showed up just a few times. The chain links TRBV5-6 to TRBJ1-1; tentatively, D is TRBD1 (5 bases). The CDR3 consists of 15 residues. Trimming cost V 0 bases and J 0 bases, with 9 bases left between them. The germline V gene has CDR1 SGHDT and CDR2 YYEEEE. In nucleotides, the CDR3 is TGTGCCAGCAGCTTGGGGGGGGGTATGAACACTGAAGCTTTCTTT. Translating gives CASSLGGGMNTEAFF.

The chain uses TRBV15 and TRBJ1-5; 7 positions agree with TRBD1. Germline values: CDR1 LNHNV, CDR2 YYDKDF (reference sequence). The ends lost 6 bases at V and 0 bases at J; junction bases unmatched: 5. The CDR3 loop spans 15 amino acids. The CDR3 region has the DNA TGTGCCACCAGTCCGGGACAGTCTAGCAATCAGCCCCAGCATTTT. It yields the protein CATSPGQSSNQPQHF.

The V call is TRBV7-2, the J call TRBJ2-2, with D maybe TRBD1 (7 bases). The germline V gene encodes CDR1 SGHTA and CDR2 FQGNSA. Deletions cut 5 bases from V and 4 bases from J, with 14 bases between. This CDR3 region has 15 residues. CDR3 nucleotides: TGTGCCAGCAGCATTACAGGGGAGGTCACCGGGGAGCTGTTTTTT. Its protein product is CASSITGEVTGELFF.

The gene calls are TRBV5-1 and TRBJ2-1; D may be TRBD2 (6 bases). Trimming cost V 4 bases and J 9 bases, with 17 bases left between them. The CDR3 is 14 amino acids. Germline lookup yields CDR1 SGHRS and CDR2 YFSETQ. The CDR3 sequence: CASSLAGGGSEQFF. The CDR3 DNA reads TGCGCCAGCAGCCTCGCCGGGGGTGGGAGTGAGCAGTTCTTC.

V is TRBV6-5 and J is TRBJ2-1, with 8 bases that match TRBD2. Germline V gives CDR1 MNHEY, CDR2 SVGAGI. This CDR3 comprises 16 residues. V dropped 0 bases and J dropped 8; count of bases not matched to a gene: 9. The CDR3 sequence: CASSYSRPAGEDEQFF. CDR3 DNA: TGTGCCAGCAGTTACTCGAGGCCAGCGGGAGAAGATGAGCAGTTCTTC.

This clone was observed a single time. The chain carries TRBV12-5 and TRBJ2-1; tentatively, D is TRBD2 (6 bases). The CDR3 runs 12 residues. The V gene lost 3 bases and the J gene lost 8 bases, with 8 bases spanning the gap. CDR1 and CDR2 (germline): LGHNT, FRNRAP. The CDR3, as DNA: TGTGCTAGTGGTTTTTGGGGGGATGAGCAGTTCTTC. Translating it yields CASGFWGDEQFF.

This chain joins TRBV5-1 and TRBJ2-7; 8 nucleotides agree with TRBD2. The CDR3 runs to 17 residues. Germline CDR1 and CDR2: SGHRS and YFSETQ. After removal of 4 bases from V and 2 bases from J, the junction contained 14 bases not matched to a gene. The CDR3 loop is CASSRRGSGTYPYEQYF. The CDR3, as DNA: TGCGCCAGCAGCCGGCGGGGTAGCGGGACCTACCCCTACGAGCAGTACTTC.

The chain's CDR3 is CASSYSRNEQFF. CDR3 bases: TGTGCCAGCAGTTACTCCCGTAATGAGCAGTTCTTC. The chain combines TRBV6-6 with TRBJ2-1; no definite D call. There are 12 residues in the CDR3. The V gene's germline CDR1 is MNHNY and CDR2 SVGAGI (reference sequence). Trimming left V 0 bases short and J 7 bases short, with 4 bases between.

This sequence joins TRBV28 and TRBJ1-5; D is uncertain. Germline V CDR1 and CDR2: MDHEN, SYDVKM. This CDR3 has 15 residues. The V gene lost 5 bases and the J gene lost 0 bases, with 11 bases spanning the gap. The DNA for the CDR3 is TGTGCCAGCAGTCCCCGGAGGAATAGCAATCAGCCCCAGCATTTT. Its translation is CASSPRRNSNQPQHF.

As to this clone: The identical CDR3 is also encoded by other nucleotide sequences in the sample. The CDR3 is CASSLGTQETQYF. CDR3 nucleotide sequence: TGCGCCAGCAGCTTGGGCACTCAAGAGACCCAGTACTTC. The chain combines TRBV5-1 with TRBJ2-5; D gene ambiguous. The CDR3 sequence is 13 residues long. Germline V gene lookup returns CDR1 SGHRS and CDR2 YFSETQ. V lost 0 bases and J 2 bases, leaving 5 bases between the germline ends.

This rearrangement joins TRBV29-1 to TRBJ2-7; 8 nucleotides line up with TRBD1. Germline CDR1 and CDR2: SQVTM and ANQGSEA. V shed 5 bases and J 1 base; nucleotides not matched to a gene: 10. The CDR3 has 15 residues. CDR3 coding DNA: TGCAGCGTTCATGCCGGACAGGGATCTTCCTACGAGCAGTACTTC. Protein sequence: CSVHAGQGSSYEQYF.

The table lists this clone with a few counts. The chain is built from TRBV19 and TRBJ2-5; TRBD1 is a possible D gene (6 bases). The CDR3 loop spans 16 amino acids. The V gene lost 5 bases and the J gene lost 5 bases, with 21 bases spanning the gap. Per the germline V gene, CDR1 is LNHDA and CDR2 is SQIVND (reference sequence). The CDR3 DNA sequence: TGTGCCAGTAGTGAGCACTCAAACAGGGTCGGGGAGACCCAGTACTTC. This gives the protein CASSEHSNRVGETQYF. Based on the CDR3 plus reference TRBV19 and TRBJ2-5, the full variable domain is DGGITQSPKYLFRKEGQNVTLSCEQNLNHDAMYWYRQDPGQGLRLIYYSQIVNDFQKGDIAEGYSVSREKKESFPLTVTSAQKNPTAFYLCASSEHSNRVGETQYFGPGTRLLVL.

The chain uses TRBV6-5 and TRBJ1-1, with 8 bases that match TRBD1. The CDR3 length is 13 residues. Germline V gene sequence: CDR1 MNHEY, CDR2 SVGAGI. With V trimmed by 1 base and J by 5 bases, 0 bases remained unmatched. Here the CDR3 reads CASSYYRGTEAFF. DNA of the CDR3: TGTGCCAGCAGTTACTACAGGGGGACTGAAGCTTTCTTT.

This rearrangement joins TRBV13 to TRBJ1-1; D is undetermined. V shed 0 bases and J shed 2 bases, with 7 bases lying between them. CDR3 length: 14 residues. Per germline, CDR1 PRHDT and CDR2 FYEKMQ (reference sequence). CDR3 nucleotides: TGTGCCAGCAGCTTAGGACACAGTAACACTGAAGCTTTCTTT. This sequence encodes CASSLGHSNTEAFF.

V gene TRBV7-9 combines with J gene TRBJ2-5; 11 nucleotides line up with TRBD2. V trimming: 2 bases; J trimming: 1 base; junction bases outside the gene matches: 0. This CDR3 is built from 15 residues. CDR1 is SEHNR and CDR2 is FQNEAQ in the germline V gene (reference sequence). The CDR3: CASSLTSGGQETQYF. As DNA, the CDR3 is TGTGCCAGCAGCTTAACTAGCGGGGGCCAAGAGACCCAGTACTTC. Together with reference TRBV7-9 and TRBJ2-5, the CDR3 gives the full variable domain: DTGVSQNPRHKITKRGQNVTFRCDPISEHNRLYWYRQTLGQGPEFLTYFQNEAQLEKSRLLSDRFSAERPKGSFSTLEIQRTEQGDSAMYLCASSLTSGGQETQYFGPGTRLLVL.

This chain uses TRBV5-4 with TRBJ2-2, with 7 positions matching TRBD1. The CDR3 consists of 15 residues. Germline V gene lookup returns CDR1 SGHNT and CDR2 YYREEE (reference sequence). V shed 3 bases and J 1 base; nucleotides not matched to a gene: 3. The CDR3: CASSSGQKNTGELFF. The CDR3 nucleotides are TGTGCCAGCAGCTCGGGACAGAAGAACACCGGGGAGCTGTTTTTT.

J is TRBJ2-6 and V is TRBV27, with 11 positions matching TRBD1. Germline lookup yields CDR1 MNHEY and CDR2 SMNVEV (reference sequence). The trim removed 5 bases at V and 2 bases at J, leaving 11 bases unmatched. The CDR3 is 19 residues long. The CDR3: CASSAGQGASNPGANVLTF. In DNA form, the CDR3 reads TGTGCCAGCAGTGCCGGACAGGGGGCAAGTAATCCTGGGGCCAACGTCCTGACTTTC.

The CDR3 loop is CASTNRAEQYF. In DNA, the CDR3 is TGTGCCAGCACGAACAGGGCCGAGCAGTACTTC. This chain uses TRBV5-6 with TRBJ2-7, with D tentatively TRBD1 (6 bases). Germline assignment: CDR1 SGHDT and CDR2 YYEEEE. V lost 6 bases and J lost 6, with 10 bases in between. The CDR3 runs to 11 residues. Full variable domain (outside the CDR3, taken from reference TRBV5-6 and TRBJ2-7): DAGVTQSPTHLIKTRGQQVTLRCSPKSGHDTVSWYQQALGQGPQFIFQYYEEEERQRGNFPDRFSGHQFPNYSSELNVNALLLGDSALYLCASTNRAEQYFGPGTRLTVT.

The gene calls are TRBV7-6 and TRBJ2-7; no clear D gene. Germline V gives CDR1 SGHVS, CDR2 FNYEAQ. Deletions cut 1 base from V and 6 bases from J, with 22 bases between. CDR3 length equals 17 residues. The CDR3 sequence is CASSLDGLSGGFSEQYF. The CDR3 DNA follows: TGTGCCAGCAGCTTAGACGGTTTGTCAGGTGGCTTCTCCGAGCAGTACTTC. The complete variable domain, with remaining parts taken from reference TRBV7-6 and TRBJ2-7, reads GAGVSQSPRYKVTKRGQDVALRCDPISGHVSLYWYRQALGQGPEFLTYFNYEAQQDKSGLPNDRFSAERPEGSISTLTIQRTEQRDSAMYRCASSLDGLSGGFSEQYFGPGTRLTVT.

V usage is TRBV5-1 and J usage is TRBJ2-1, with D perhaps matching TRBD1 (6 bases). The CDR3 consists of 14 residues. The germline CDR1 and CDR2 sequences are SGHRS and YFSETQ. V lost 3 bases and J 0 bases, leaving 7 bases between the germline ends. The CDR3 is CASSSGHSYNEQFF. The CDR3 bases are TGCGCCAGCAGCTCGGGACACTCCTACAATGAGCAGTTCTTC.

This sequence joins TRBV27 and TRBJ2-3, with D perhaps TRBD2 (5 bases). The CDR3 totals 15 residues. Germline V lookup: CDR1 MNHEY, CDR2 SMNVEV (reference sequence). Trimming took 2 bases from V and 2 from J, leaving 11 bases between them. CDR3 loop: CASSLEGSTTDTQYF. CDR3 in DNA: TGTGCCAGCAGTTTAGAGGGATCCACCACAGATACGCAGTATTTT.

This clone was seen once. The gene calls are TRBV9 and TRBJ2-7, with D possibly matching TRBD2 (5 bases). The germline V gene has CDR1 SGDLS and CDR2 YYNGEE. The V end was cut by 3 bases, the J end by 3 bases, with 10 bases between. This CDR3 has 13 residues. The CDR3 DNA reads as TGTGCCAGCAGCGCGGAGGATCTCTACGAGCAGTACTTC. Translated, it gives CASSAEDLYEQYF.

This clone was seen only a few times. The V and J genes are TRBV5-6 and TRBJ1-5, with D maybe TRBD1 (6 bases). V was pared by 2 bases and J by 7 bases, with 10 bases between. This CDR3 has 13 amino acids. In germline, CDR1 is SGHDT, CDR2 YYEEEE. CDR3 amino acids: CASSLRGAQPQHF. The CDR3 coding sequence is TGTGCCAGCAGCTTACGGGGGGCCCAGCCCCAGCATTTT.

The V gene is TRBV7-9, the J gene TRBJ1-1, with a possible D match to TRBD1 (5 bases). Germline V gives CDR1 SEHNR, CDR2 FQNEAQ (reference sequence). This CDR3 region has 14 residues. The V and J ends lost 4 bases and 5 bases respectively, with 14 bases between them. The CDR3 DNA follows: TGTGCCAGCAGCTGGACATCTAAGGGGACTGAAGCTTTCTTT. This sequence encodes CASSWTSKGTEAFF.

The chain recombines TRBV5-1 with TRBJ1-2, with a tentative D call TRBD1 (6 bases). The CDR3 totals 14 residues. V lost 6 bases, J lost 2 bases, and 14 bases lay in between. Germline CDR1 reads SGHRS; CDR2 reads YFSETQ. This CDR3 is CASIIEQGNYGYTF. The CDR3 region has the DNA TGCGCCAGCATAATTGAACAGGGAAACTATGGCTACACCTTC. Full variable domain (rest looked up from reference TRBV5-1 and TRBJ1-2): KAGVTQTPRYLIKTRGQQVTLSCSPISGHRSVSWYQQTPGQGLQFLFEYFSETQRNKGNFPGRFSGRQFSNSRSEMNVSTLELGDSALYLCASIIEQGNYGYTFGSGTRLTVV.

This clone has only a few counts. The chain has TRBV7-2 and TRBJ1-4; 7 nucleotides align to TRBD1. Germline assignment: CDR1 SGHTA and CDR2 FQGNSA. The CDR3 is made up of 16 amino acids. Unmatched junction bases numbered 10, after V lost 5 bases and J lost 4 bases. CDR3 bases: TGTGCCAGCAGCCGAGGGGGCAGGCGAATTAATGAAAAACTGTTTTTT. Residues: CASSRGGRRINEKLFF.

V gene TRBV15 combines with J gene TRBJ2-7, with 8 bases fitting TRBD2. There are 18 residues in the CDR3. The ends lost 0 bases at V and 4 bases at J; junction bases unmatched: 14. The germline V gene encodes CDR1 LNHNV and CDR2 YYDKDF (reference sequence). CDR3 coding DNA: TGTGCCACCAGCAGAGACCTATCCCCGGGAGGGACGATGTACGAGCAGTACTTC. Residues: CATSRDLSPGGTMYEQYF. Variable domain in full (rest from reference TRBV15 and TRBJ2-7): DAMVIQNPRYQVTQFGKPVTLSCSQTLNHNVMYWYQQKSSQAPKLLFHYYDKDFNNEADTPDNFQSRRPNTSFCFLDIRSPGLGDTAMYLCATSRDLSPGGTMYEQYFGPGTRLTVT.

Turning to this clone: The same CDR3 arises from other DNA sequences in this sample as well. The CDR3 DNA sequence: TGTGCCAGCAGCCCCGGGACTAGCGGGAGTAATGAGCAGTTCTTC. Protein product: CASSPGTSGSNEQFF. The rearrangement uses TRBV7-9 and TRBJ2-1; TRBD2 agrees at 14 bases. The CDR3 consists of 15 residues. V was clipped by 5 bases and J by 7 bases; unmatched bases: 4. Per germline, CDR1 SEHNR and CDR2 FQNEAQ (reference sequence).